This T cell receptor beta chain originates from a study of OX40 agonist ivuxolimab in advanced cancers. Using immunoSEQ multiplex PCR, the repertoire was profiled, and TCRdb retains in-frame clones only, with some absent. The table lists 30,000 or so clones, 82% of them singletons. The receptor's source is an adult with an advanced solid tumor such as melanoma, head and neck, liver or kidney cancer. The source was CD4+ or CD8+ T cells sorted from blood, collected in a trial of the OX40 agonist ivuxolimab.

The CDR3 loop is CASMSRQGIHEQYF. The CDR3 DNA reads TGTGCCAGTATGTCCCGACAGGGGATCCACGAGCAGTACTTC. The chain joins TRBV19 to TRBJ2-7; TRBD1 agrees at 8 bases. Per the germline V gene, CDR1 is LNHDA and CDR2 is SQIVND (reference sequence). This CDR3 has 14 amino acids. The ends lost 7 bases at V and 5 bases at J; junction bases unmatched: 10.